The 15 T cell receptor beta chains below were found in one sample sequenced in a study of T cells in Graves' hyperthyroidism and ophthalmopathy. Amplification yielded TCR beta CDR3 regions, with RNA transcripts as the source. Primed by the HTBI set, a first-round RT-PCR was run on the TCR CDR3. MiXCR was run by TCRdb on the multiplex PCR reads, yielding one entry per CDR3 protein. The repertoire consists of hundreds of thousands of distinct CDR3 sequences, with less than 20% occurring once and the leading ten covering 25% to 30%. The specimen was blood. The receptors stem from a woman in her late teens or twenties with Graves' ophthalmopathy.

Worth noting for this clonotype: One base away lies a much larger clone, so this may be a sequencing read error. The V gene is TRBV5-1, the J gene TRBJ2-5, with D perhaps matching TRBD1 (6 bases). Germline V gene sequence: CDR1 SGHRS, CDR2 YFSETQ. CDR3 size: 15 residues. CDR3 sequence reads: CVSSLGASNGETQYF. The CDR3 bases are TGCGTCAGCAGCTTGGGGGCTAGCAACGGAGAGACCCAGTACTTC.

This clonotype was seen at least ten times. The genes are TRBV5-1 and TRBJ1-1; weak D call: TRBD1 (6 bases). Between the trimmed V and J ends, which lost 1 base and 6 bases, there was a span of 19 bases. In germline, CDR1 is SGHRS, CDR2 YFSETQ. There are 16 residues in the CDR3. CDR3 region: CASSLNGQGRIAEAFF. For the CDR3, the DNA is TGCGCCAGCAGCTTGAATGGGCAGGGGAGAATCGCTGAAGCTTTCTTT.

This clonotype was counted many times. The chain couples TRBV28 to TRBJ1-1; 11 bases fit TRBD1. This CDR3 has 14 residues. Unmatched junction bases numbered 6, after V lost 6 bases and J lost 6 bases. Germline V lookup: CDR1 MDHEN, CDR2 SYDVKM. This CDR3 reads CASRQGQGVAEAFF. CDR3 bases: TGTGCCAGCAGACAGGGACAGGGGGTCGCTGAAGCTTTCTTT.

There are many counts of this clonotype. The J gene is TRBJ1-1, the V gene TRBV11-2; 7 positions agree with TRBD1. The CDR3 extends over 16 amino acids. Germline lookup yields CDR1 SGHAT and CDR2 FQNNGV. V dropped 5 bases and J dropped 0; count of bases not matched to a gene: 9. This CDR3 is CASSTVKGALNTEAFF. CDR3 DNA sequence: TGTGCCAGCAGCACTGTAAAGGGGGCCTTGAACACTGAAGCTTTCTTT.

This clonotype has a count of ten or more. V and J are TRBV5-5 and TRBJ2-2, with 10 positions matching TRBD2. Unmatched junction bases numbered 4, after V lost 1 base and J lost 4 bases. CDR1 and CDR2 from the germline V gene are SGHKS and YYEKEE (reference sequence). The CDR3 consists of 16 residues. CDR3 nucleotides: TGTGCCAGCAGCTTGCAGGCTAGCGGGGGCACCGGGGAGCTGTTTTTT. Encoded protein: CASSLQASGGTGELFF.

J is TRBJ1-2 and V is TRBV28; a possible D gene is TRBD1 (6 bases). This CDR3 is 14 amino acids long. V lost 5 bases, J lost 2 bases, and 12 bases lay in between. Germline values: CDR1 MDHEN, CDR2 SYDVKM. Here the CDR3 reads CASSNVTGNYGYTF. The CDR3 DNA follows: TGTGCCAGCAGTAACGTGACAGGAAACTATGGCTACACCTTC.

This clonotype was recorded many times. V usage is TRBV20-1 and J usage is TRBJ2-3, with TRBD2 identical over 7 bases. Germline-derived CDR1 and CDR2 are DFQATT and SNEGSKA (reference sequence). CDR3 length equals 13 residues. The CDR3 loop reads CRLYSGSTDTQYF. The DNA for the CDR3 is TGCAGGCTTTATAGCGGGAGCACAGATACGCAGTATTTT.

The chain couples TRBV4-2 to TRBJ2-5; TRBD2 agrees at 14 bases. V lost 1 base and J lost 4; bases outside the gene matches: 2. This CDR3 has 16 amino acids. The germline CDR1 and CDR2 sequences are LGHNA and YNFKEQ. The CDR3 reads CASSQGTSGGRETQYF. The CDR3 DNA is TGTGCCAGCAGCCAAGGGACTAGCGGGGGGAGAGAGACCCAGTACTTC.

This clonotype was observed at least ten times. The chain joins TRBV19 to TRBJ2-1, with D possibly matching TRBD2 (6 bases). The CDR3 spans 17 residues. The germline V gene encodes CDR1 LNHDA and CDR2 SQIVND (reference sequence). V shed 1 base and J shed 0 bases, with 13 bases lying between them. In DNA form, the CDR3 reads TGTGCCAGTAGTATAGGTACTAGCCGAGGCTCCTACAATGAGCAGTTCTTC. It codes for CASSIGTSRGSYNEQFF.

This clonotype was seen only a few times. The chain uses TRBV9 and TRBJ1-4, with 9 nucleotides matching TRBD1. V lost 3 bases to trimming and J lost 7 bases; unmatched junction nucleotides: 7. This CDR3 is 15 amino acids long. The germline V gene has CDR1 SGDLS and CDR2 YYNGEE. The CDR3 loop is CASSEGGQGSEKLFF. As DNA, the CDR3 is TGTGCCAGCAGCGAGGGCGGACAGGGGAGTGAAAAACTGTTTTTT. Looking up the rest from reference TRBV9 and TRBJ1-4 gives the full variable domain: DSGVTQTPKHLITATGQRVTLRCSPRSGDLSVYWYQQSLDQGLQFLIQYYNGEERAKGNILERFSAQQFPDLHSELNLSSLELGDSALYFCASSEGGQGSEKLFFGSGTQLSVL.

This clonotype was observed many times. This chain connects TRBV2 to TRBJ2-7; 10 nucleotides match TRBD1. Germline values: CDR1 SNHLY, CDR2 FYNNEI. Losses at the gene ends were 4 bases for V and 5 bases for J; bases not matched to a gene: 2. The CDR3 consists of 13 residues. The CDR3 coding sequence is TGTGCCAGCAGTGCCGGGACAGGGGACGAGCAGTACTTC. Amino acids: CASSAGTGDEQYF. The full variable domain, in which reference TRBV2 and TRBJ2-7 provide the parts outside the CDR3, is EPEVTQTPSHQVTQMGQEVILRCVPISNHLYFYWYRQILGQKVEFLVSFYNNEISEKSEIFDDQFSVERPDGSNFTLKIRSTKLEDSAMYFCASSAGTGDEQYFGPGTRLTVT.

The sample holds many counts of this clonotype. The genes are TRBV6-1 and TRBJ2-7, with D possibly called TRBD1 or TRBD2 (5 bases each). The CDR3 runs 15 residues. V lost 5 bases, J lost 6 bases, and 20 bases lay in between. Germline V gene lookup returns CDR1 MNHNS and CDR2 SASEGT. The CDR3 DNA reads TGTGCCAGCAGTAGGGCTGGGGGAAGTCTGGGCGAGCAGTACTTC. Amino acid sequence: CASSRAGGSLGEQYF.

There are many counts of this clonotype. The rearrangement uses TRBV5-1 and TRBJ2-1; no clear D gene. V lost 7 bases, J lost 0 bases, and 11 bases lay in between. CDR3 length equals 14 residues. Germline CDR1 SGHRS, CDR2 YFSETQ. The CDR3 coding sequence is TGCGCCAGCTACGACTCGAGCTCCTACAATGAGCAGTTCTTC. Its protein is CASYDSSSYNEQFF.

The table lists this clonotype with many counts. The gene calls are TRBV11-3 and TRBJ2-6, with 13 bases identical to TRBD2. From germline, CDR1 is SGHNT and CDR2 YENEEA. V lost 4 bases to trimming and J lost 2 bases; unmatched junction nucleotides: 8. The CDR3 spans 19 residues. CDR3 DNA: TGTGCCAGCAGCTCCGGACTAGCGGGAGATACGGCTGGGGCCAACGTCCTGACTTTC. This sequence encodes CASSSGLAGDTAGANVLTF.

On this clonotype: Just one base apart from a much larger clone, this may be a read error. V usage is TRBV14 and J usage is TRBJ2-3; perhaps TRBD1 as D (5 bases). CDR1 and CDR2 from the germline V gene are SGHDN and FVKESK. This CDR3 has 15 amino acids. The ends were cut back, 4 bases at V and 1 base at J, with 12 bases in the middle. CDR3 nucleotide sequence: TGTGCCAGCAGCCCGGACACGGGCGGCACAGATACGCAGTATTTT. This encodes CASSPDTGGTDTQYF.